This TCR beta chain is from a study of human CD8 memory T cell subsets. CDR1 LGHNA and CDR2 YNFKEQ come from the germline V gene. The CDR3 contains 15 residues. Isolation of the PBMC, which involved density gradient separation, used buffy coats from healthy donors. CD8+ T cells were isolated by negative magnetic selection. Points on this clonotype: Its antigen is undetermined.

Making the TCR beta libraries relied on UMI-labeled 5' RACE. Each CDR3 protein gets one entry in TCRdb, which reprocessed the 5' RACE reads and gives no DNA. This listing includes 6,500 to 8,000 distinct CDR3 sequences. Study conclusions and caveats: Effector memory subsets were less diverse than the similarly diverse stem-like memory and precursor exhausted subsets. Going by Chao1 estimates, stem-like memory T cells seemed to be more diverse than precursor exhausted T cells.

The receptor comes from a human donor in good health. Sequenced: CD8+ T cells from PBMCs. The chain carries TRBV4-2 and TRBJ2-5. CDR3 protein: CASSQGRIEDETQYF.